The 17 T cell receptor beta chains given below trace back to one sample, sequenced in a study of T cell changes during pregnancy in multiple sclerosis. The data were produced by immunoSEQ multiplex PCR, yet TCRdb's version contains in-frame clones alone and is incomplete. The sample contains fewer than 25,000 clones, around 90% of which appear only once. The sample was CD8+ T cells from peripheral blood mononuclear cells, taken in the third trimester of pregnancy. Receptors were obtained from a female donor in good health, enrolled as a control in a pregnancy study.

Written as DNA, the CDR3 is TGTGCCAGCAGCTTTACACACCGGACAGCTACCTACGAGCAGTACTTC. Amino acids: CASSFTHRTATYEQYF. This chain joins TRBV11-2 and TRBJ2-7; D possibly corresponds to TRBD1 (6 bases). CDR1 is SGHAT and CDR2 is FQNNGV in the germline V gene. V gave up 3 bases and J gave up 2 bases, with 17 bases separating them. This CDR3 comprises 16 residues.

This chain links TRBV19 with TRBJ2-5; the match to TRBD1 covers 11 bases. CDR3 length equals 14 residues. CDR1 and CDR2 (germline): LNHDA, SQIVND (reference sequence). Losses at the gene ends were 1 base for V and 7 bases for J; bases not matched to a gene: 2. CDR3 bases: TGTGCCAGTAGTATAGTGGGACAGGGGGTGACCCAGTACTTC. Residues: CASSIVGQGVTQYF. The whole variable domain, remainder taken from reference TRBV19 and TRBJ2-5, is DGGITQSPKYLFRKEGQNVTLSCEQNLNHDAMYWYRQDPGQGLRLIYYSQIVNDFQKGDIAEGYSVSREKKESFPLTVTSAQKNPTAFYLCASSIVGQGVTQYFGPGTRLLVL.

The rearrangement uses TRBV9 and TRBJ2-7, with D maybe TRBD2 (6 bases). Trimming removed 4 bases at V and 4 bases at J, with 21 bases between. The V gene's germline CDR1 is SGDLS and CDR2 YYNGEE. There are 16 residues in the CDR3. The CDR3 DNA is TGTGCCAGCAGCTCAACGGAATCGGGGGACTTTTACGAGCAGTACTTC. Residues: CASSSTESGDFYEQYF.

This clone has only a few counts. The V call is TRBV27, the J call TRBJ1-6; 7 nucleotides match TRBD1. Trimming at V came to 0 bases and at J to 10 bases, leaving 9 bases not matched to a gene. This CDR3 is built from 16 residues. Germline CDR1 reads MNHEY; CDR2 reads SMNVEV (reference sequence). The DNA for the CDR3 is TGTGCCAGCAGTTTATCGAAAGGGGGCGTTTCCTCACCCCTCCACTTT. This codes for CASSLSKGGVSSPLHF.

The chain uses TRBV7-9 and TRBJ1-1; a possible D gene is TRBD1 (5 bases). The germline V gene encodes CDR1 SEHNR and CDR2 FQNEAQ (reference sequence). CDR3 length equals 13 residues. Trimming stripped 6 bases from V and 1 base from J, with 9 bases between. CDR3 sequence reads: CASRSTGNTEAFF. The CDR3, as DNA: TGTGCCAGCAGATCCACAGGGAACACTGAAGCTTTCTTT.

The CDR3 DNA reads as TGTGCCATCAGCGACAGACTCTACGAGCAGTACTTC. Translation gives CAISDRLYEQYF. This chain links TRBV10-3 with TRBJ2-7, with TRBD1 as a possible D gene (5 bases). The V gene's germline CDR1 is ENHRY and CDR2 SYGVKD. Trimming cost V 6 bases and J 3 bases, with 9 bases left between them. The length of the CDR3 is 12 residues.

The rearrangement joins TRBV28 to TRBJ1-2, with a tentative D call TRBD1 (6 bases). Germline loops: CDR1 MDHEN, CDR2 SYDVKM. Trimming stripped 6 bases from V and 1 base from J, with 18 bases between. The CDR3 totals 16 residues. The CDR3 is CASSRSLQGINYGYTF. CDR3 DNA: TGTGCCAGCAGCCGCTCTCTACAGGGAATTAACTATGGCTACACCTTC.

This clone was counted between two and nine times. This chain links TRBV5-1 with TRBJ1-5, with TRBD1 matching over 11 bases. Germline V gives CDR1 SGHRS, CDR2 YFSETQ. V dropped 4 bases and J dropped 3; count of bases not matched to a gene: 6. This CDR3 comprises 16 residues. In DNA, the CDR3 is TGCGCCAGCAGCCCCCTGGGACAGGGGGACAATCAGCCCCAGCATTTT. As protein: CASSPLGQGDNQPQHF.

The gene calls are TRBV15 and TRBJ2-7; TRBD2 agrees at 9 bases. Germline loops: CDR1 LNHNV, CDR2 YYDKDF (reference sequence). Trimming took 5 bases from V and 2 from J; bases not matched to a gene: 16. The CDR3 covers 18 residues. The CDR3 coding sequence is TGTGCCACCAGCCCAGGCATCACTTCTAGCGGGACCCCCTACGAGCAGTACTTC. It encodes CATSPGITSSGTPYEQYF.

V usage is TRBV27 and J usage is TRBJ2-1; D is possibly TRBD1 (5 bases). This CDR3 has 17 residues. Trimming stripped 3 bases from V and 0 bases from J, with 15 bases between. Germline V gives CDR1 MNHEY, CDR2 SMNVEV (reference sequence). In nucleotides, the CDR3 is TGTGCCAGCAGTTTTTCTCAGGGAACCTTCTCCTACAATGAGCAGTTCTTC. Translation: CASSFSQGTFSYNEQFF.

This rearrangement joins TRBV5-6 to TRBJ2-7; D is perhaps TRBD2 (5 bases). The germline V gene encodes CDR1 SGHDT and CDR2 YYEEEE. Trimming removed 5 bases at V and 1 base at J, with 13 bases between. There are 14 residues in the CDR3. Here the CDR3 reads CASSFAPGSYEQYF. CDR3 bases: TGTGCCAGCAGTTTCGCGCCGGGGTCCTACGAGCAGTACTTC.

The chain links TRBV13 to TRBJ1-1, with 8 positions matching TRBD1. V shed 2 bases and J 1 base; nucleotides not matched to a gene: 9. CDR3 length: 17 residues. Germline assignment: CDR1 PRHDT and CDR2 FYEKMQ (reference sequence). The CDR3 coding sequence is TGTGCCAGCAGCTTATGGGAGCAGGGGGCGTCGAACACTGAAGCTTTCTTT. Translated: CASSLWEQGASNTEAFF.

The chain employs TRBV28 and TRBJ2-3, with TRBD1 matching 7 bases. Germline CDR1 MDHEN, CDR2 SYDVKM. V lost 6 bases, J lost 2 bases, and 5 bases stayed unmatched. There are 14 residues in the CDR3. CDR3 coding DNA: TGTGCCAGCAGCGTAGACAGGGCCACAGATACGCAGTATTTT. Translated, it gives CASSVDRATDTQYF.

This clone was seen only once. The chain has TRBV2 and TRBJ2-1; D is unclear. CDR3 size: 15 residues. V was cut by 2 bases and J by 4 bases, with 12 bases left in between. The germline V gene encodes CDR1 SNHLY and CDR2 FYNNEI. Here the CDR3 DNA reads TGTGCCAGCAGTGAACTGGCGGAGATGTACAATGAGCAGTTCTTC. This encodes CASSELAEMYNEQFF.

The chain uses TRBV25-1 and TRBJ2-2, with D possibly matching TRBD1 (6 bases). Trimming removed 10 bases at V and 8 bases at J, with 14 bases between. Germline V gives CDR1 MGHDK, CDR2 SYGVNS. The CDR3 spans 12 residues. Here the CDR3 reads CATSRTAGELFF. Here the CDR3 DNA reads TGTGCCACCTCAAGGACAGCTGGGGAGCTGTTTTTT. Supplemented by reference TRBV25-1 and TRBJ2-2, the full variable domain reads EADIYQTPRYLVIGTGKKITLECSQTMGHDKMYWYQQDPGMELHLIHYSYGVNSTEKGDLSSESTVSRIRTEHFPLTLESARPSHTSQYLCATSRTAGELFFGEGSRLTVL.

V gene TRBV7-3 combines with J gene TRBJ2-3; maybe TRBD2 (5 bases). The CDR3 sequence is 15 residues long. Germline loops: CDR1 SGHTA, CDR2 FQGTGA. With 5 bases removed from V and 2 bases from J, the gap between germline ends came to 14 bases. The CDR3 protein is CASSRGGLNTDTQYF. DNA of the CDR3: TGTGCCAGCAGCCGTGGAGGTCTGAACACAGATACGCAGTATTTT.

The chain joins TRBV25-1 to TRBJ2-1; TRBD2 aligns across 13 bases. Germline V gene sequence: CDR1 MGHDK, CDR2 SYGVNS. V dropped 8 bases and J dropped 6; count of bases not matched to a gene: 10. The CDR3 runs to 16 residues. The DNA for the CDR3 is TGTGCCAGCGATGCCCCGGGACTAGCGGGAATCAATGAGCAGTTCTTC. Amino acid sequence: CASDAPGLAGINEQFF.